The rows below give T cell receptor beta chains drawn from one sample of a study of blood T cell repertoires in COVID-19. Data came from immunoSEQ multiplex PCR; TCRdb stores just in-frame clones and leaves some out. The sample contains approximately 99,000 clones, around 87% of which appear only once. Sequencing input: peripheral blood. These receptors were collected from a human donor in a cohort sampled during active COVID-19. Each CDR3 is given with its conserved first and last residue. The D gene is left open where the match is weak. Not all rows give a size; the values are once, few, many and, for expanded clones, a class.

j_gene	v_gene	abundance	len	d_gene	CDR3nt	CDR3aa
TRBJ2-1	TRBV9	.	15	.	TGTGCCAGCAGCTTGACAGGCCTCTCCTACAATGAGCAGTTCTTC	CASSLTGLSYNEQFF
TRBJ1-3	TRBV9	.	15	TRBD1	TGTGCCAGCAGCTCCCGGACAGGGGATGGAAACACCATATATTTT	CASSSRTGDGNTIYF
TRBJ2-1	TRBV6-6	.	15	.	TGTGCCAGCAGTTACTTCCAGCGGGACAACAATGAGCAGTTCTTC	CASSYFQRDNNEQFF
TRBJ1-1	TRBV2	.	13	.	TGTGCCAGCAGTGGGCAGGGGAACACTGAAGCTTTCTTT	CASSGQGNTEAFF
TRBJ2-5	TRBV3-1/TRBV3-2	.	16	TRBD1	TGTGCCAGCGCCCCTCTCGACAGGGGGGTTCGTGAGACCCAGTACTTC	CASAPLDRGVRETQYF
TRBJ2-1	TRBV7-9	.	16	.	TGTGCCAGCACCGGGGTCAGCGGAAACCTTGTGTATGAGCAGTTCTTC	CASTGVSGNLVYEQFF
TRBJ1-6	TRBV7-6	once	16	.	TGTGCCAGCAGCTTAGAGGCGTCCGGGGGGGATTCACCCCTCCACTTT	CASSLEASGGDSPLHF
TRBJ2-7	TRBV18	.	17	TRBD2	TGTGCCAGCTCACCAAGGACTAGCGGGATTGACACCTACGAGCAGTACTTC	CASSPRTSGIDTYEQYF
TRBJ1-1	TRBV5-4	.	13	.	TGTGCCAGCAGCGTCGAAACGGACACTGAAGCTTTCTTT	CASSVETDTEAFF
TRBJ1-1	TRBV11-2	.	13	.	TGTGCCAGCAGCTCAGCGGGTGGAGCAGAAGCTTTCTTT	CASSSAGGAEAFF
TRBJ2-7	TRBV6-6	.	14	.	TGTGCCAGCAGTTACCAAACAGGGACCTACGAGCAGTACTTC	CASSYQTGTYEQYF
TRBJ2-6	TRBV19	once	18	.	TGTGCCAGTACCAATTGGGGGGAGAGGAGCTCTGGGGCCAACGTCCTGACTTTC	CASTNWGERSSGANVLTF
TRBJ1-5	TRBV19	.	16	TRBD1	TGTGCCAGTAGTAGAACCGGGACAGGGGGCAGGCAGCCCCAGCATTTT	CASSRTGTGGRQPQHF
TRBJ2-3	TRBV7-2	.	16	TRBD2	TGTGCCAGCAGCCCACGCCTAGCGGGAAGCACAGATACGCAGTATTTT	CASSPRLAGSTDTQYF
TRBJ1-2	TRBV9	.	13	.	TGTGCCAGCAGCGCACAGGGTTCCTATGGCTACACCTTC	CASSAQGSYGYTF
TRBJ1-1	TRBV5-1	.	14	TRBD1	TGCGCCAGCAGCAAAGGACAGGGGAACACTGAAGCTTTCTTT	CASSKGQGNTEAFF